Following are 18 T cell receptor beta chains from one sample sequenced in a study of early T cells in non-severe SARS-CoV-2 infection. TCRdb independently ran MiXCR on the 5' RACE reads; one entry per CDR3 protein. Among some 54,000 distinct CDR3 sequences, roughly a tenth were seen once, and the ten largest hold over 8.5%. Sequenced material: whole blood. Source of these receptors: an adult who was a healthcare worker with PCR-confirmed SARS-CoV-2 infection or an uninfected control (not recorded which).

The chain uses TRBV20-1 and TRBJ2-1, with 10 bases lining up with TRBD2. Germline V gene lookup returns CDR1 DFQATT and CDR2 SNEGSKA (reference sequence). The length of the CDR3 is 16 residues. The V segment lost 2 bases and the J segment 8 bases; nucleotides outside the gene matches: 12. The CDR3 loop reads CSARHVYGTSADEQFF. CDR3 coding DNA: TGCAGTGCTAGACATGTATACGGGACTAGCGCCGATGAGCAGTTCTTC.

The sample holds many counts of this clonotype. In DNA form, the CDR3 reads TGCGCCAGCAGAACAGAGAGCTCCTACAATGAGCAGTTCTTC. It specifies CASRTESSYNEQFF. The V and J genes are TRBV5-1 and TRBJ2-1, with D hard to call. Germline CDR1 and CDR2: SGHRS and YFSETQ. Trimming took 5 bases from V and 0 from J, leaving 9 bases between them. CDR3 length equals 14 residues. Variable domain in full (rest from reference TRBV5-1 and TRBJ2-1): KAGVTQTPRYLIKTRGQQVTLSCSPISGHRSVSWYQQTPGQGLQFLFEYFSETQRNKGNFPGRFSGRQFSNSRSEMNVSTLELGDSALYLCASRTESSYNEQFFGPGTRLTVL.

The rearrangement uses TRBV5-4 and TRBJ2-1, with a possible D match to TRBD1 (6 bases). Germline loops: CDR1 SGHNT, CDR2 YYREEE (reference sequence). The ends were cut back, 0 bases at V and 8 bases at J, with 18 bases in the middle. The CDR3 is made up of 16 amino acids. CDR3 DNA sequence: TGTGCCAGCAGCTTGGCTGGGGTGACAGGCTTTGATGAGCAGTTCTTC. It encodes CASSLAGVTGFDEQFF.

V gene TRBV7-2 combines with J gene TRBJ2-5; 12 bases agree with TRBD2. Germline-derived CDR1 and CDR2 are SGHTA and FQGNSA. The V and J ends lost 2 bases and 7 bases, in that order; junction bases with no gene match: 8. The CDR3 contains 16 residues. CDR3 region: CASSLYSSGRAVTQYF. The DNA for the CDR3 is TGTGCCAGCAGCTTATACTCTAGCGGGAGGGCCGTGACCCAGTACTTC.

This clonotype was seen ten or more times. The CDR3 region is CASTRTGGYGYTF. The CDR3, as DNA: TGTGCCAGCACCCGGACAGGCGGCTATGGCTACACCTTC. The genes are TRBV7-2 and TRBJ1-2; 7 bases align to TRBD1. The CDR3 loop spans 13 amino acids. Trimming at V came to 7 bases and at J to 4 bases, leaving 6 bases not matched to a gene. Germline CDR1 reads SGHTA; CDR2 reads FQGNSA.

This chain uses TRBV24-1 with TRBJ2-2, with 7 positions matching TRBD2. CDR1 is KGHDR and CDR2 is SFDVKD in the germline V gene. V gave up 5 bases and J gave up 4 bases; unmatched junction bases: 6. The CDR3 length is 15 residues. CDR3 protein: CATSAGREGTGELFF. For the CDR3, the DNA is TGTGCCACCAGTGCGGGCAGGGAGGGCACCGGGGAGCTGTTTTTT.

This clonotype was found a few times. This chain uses TRBV19 with TRBJ1-5, with no clear D. The CDR3 runs 12 residues. V lost 6 bases and J lost 11, with 14 bases in between. The germline V gene encodes CDR1 LNHDA and CDR2 SQIVND (reference sequence). The CDR3, as DNA: TGTGCCAGTAGCGGCGGTGGCGGGTCCCAGCATTTT. Protein sequence: CASSGGGGSQHF.

This rearrangement joins TRBV5-1 to TRBJ2-1; 12 bases map to TRBD2. The V gene end was trimmed by 6 bases and the J gene end by 5 bases; junction bases not matched to a gene: 6. Germline-derived CDR1 and CDR2 are SGHRS and YFSETQ. The CDR3 has 15 residues. The CDR3 protein is CASTRTSGANNEQFF. In DNA, the CDR3 is TGCGCCAGCACCCGGACTAGCGGGGCCAACAATGAGCAGTTCTTC.

This clonotype was found many times. The gene calls are TRBV10-3 and TRBJ1-6; D unclear. CDR3 length: 13 amino acids. CDR1 ENHRY and CDR2 SYGVKD come from the germline V gene. V gave up 3 bases and J gave up 11 bases, with 11 bases separating them. CDR3 residues: CAISDGQFAPLHF. DNA for the CDR3: TGTGCCATCAGTGATGGGCAATTTGCACCCCTCCACTTT.

This clonotype occurred a few times. V is TRBV6-1 and J is TRBJ1-5, with a weak D call TRBD1 (6 bases). This CDR3 has 15 residues. Germline V gives CDR1 MNHNS, CDR2 SASEGT. V lost 6 bases to trimming and J lost 6 bases, with 18 bases between them. The CDR3 region has the DNA TGTGCCAGCAGGGAGGTTCAAGGACAGATTCAGCCCCAGCATTTT. The encoded protein is CASREVQGQIQPQHF.

This clonotype is medium-sized by share. The rearrangement links TRBV9 to TRBJ1-4, with D possibly matching TRBD1 (5 bases). V lost 2 bases and J 5 bases, leaving 16 bases between the germline ends. This CDR3 contains 16 residues. Per the germline V gene, CDR1 is SGDLS and CDR2 is YYNGEE. Written as DNA, the CDR3 is TGTGCCAGCAGCGTGCATGGTGGGGGAGGGAATGAAAAACTGTTTTTT. Encoded protein: CASSVHGGGGNEKLFF.

In the case of this clonotype: The junction and the germline gene differ at one end; a read error may be behind it. This sequence joins TRBV7-2 and TRBJ2-7, with unresolved D. The CDR3 has 13 residues. Looked up from germline, CDR1 is SGHTA and CDR2 is FQGNSA. The CDR3: CAGSLVGSYEQYF. The CDR3 DNA reads as TGTGCCGGCAGCTTAGTAGGCTCCTACGAGCAGTACTTC.

The V call is TRBV5-1, the J call TRBJ1-4; TRBD1 is a possible D gene (5 bases). The CDR3 runs 16 residues. From germline, CDR1 is SGHRS and CDR2 YFSETQ. Trimming cost V 0 bases and J 5 bases, with 14 bases left between them. CDR3 in amino acids: CASSLASGTANEKLFF. The CDR3 DNA reads as TGCGCCAGCAGCTTGGCCTCCGGGACGGCGAATGAAAAACTGTTTTTT.

This clonotype appeared a few times. V and J are TRBV12-3 or TRBV12-4 and TRBJ1-6; D is unclear. The CDR3 spans 14 residues. The V gene lost 3 bases and the J gene lost 6 bases, with 9 bases spanning the gap. CDR3 protein: CASSLISFNSPLHF. Here the CDR3 DNA reads TGTGCCAGCAGTTTGATCAGCTTTAATTCACCCCTCCACTTT.

In this sample, this clonotype turned up many times. The rearrangement links TRBV30 to TRBJ1-5; D perhaps matches TRBD1 (5 bases). The CDR3 is 14 residues long. Germline assignment: CDR1 GTSNPN and CDR2 SVGIG (reference sequence). With 1 base removed from V and 4 bases from J, the gap between germline ends came to 11 bases. The CDR3 reads CAWSEGPVNQPQHF. The CDR3 DNA reads TGTGCCTGGAGTGAGGGACCGGTAAATCAGCCCCAGCATTTT.

On this clonotype: This clone may be a read error of a much larger clone one base away. CDR3 nucleotides: TGCGCCAGCGGCCAAGATAGCGCTAGAGGGAGGAATGAGCAGTTCTTC. Its protein is CASGQDSARGRNEQFF. This chain joins TRBV4-3 and TRBJ2-1; tentatively, D is TRBD2 (6 bases). The CDR3 extends over 16 amino acids. Per the germline V gene, CDR1 is LGHNA and CDR2 is YSLEER.

V usage is TRBV6-2 or TRBV6-3 and J usage is TRBJ2-6; weak D call: TRBD1 (6 bases). Germline V gene sequence: CDR1 MNHEY, CDR2 SVGEGT. With 7 bases removed from V and 1 base from J, the gap between germline ends came to 11 bases. The CDR3 spans 15 residues. The CDR3 region is CASILDSSGANVLTF. CDR3 sequence (DNA): TGTGCCAGCATCCTGGACAGTTCTGGGGCCAACGTCCTGACTTTC.

Of note for this clonotype: As the CDR3 is not closed by the conserved phenylalanine or tryptophan, this likely results from a read error. The DNA is omitted, as the CDR3 cannot be located on it reliably, and the CDR3 follows TCRdb's listing. This chain connects TRBV10-3 to TRBJ2-7; TRBD2 is the table's D call, not checked against the DNA. The CDR3 comprises 12 residues, both ends counted. Germline CDR1 and CDR2: ENHRY and SYGVKD. The CDR3 here is CAISERGLASEE.